This TCR beta chain was recovered during a study of T cell responses to AZD1222 COVID-19 vaccine. Overall study results and limits: Across the whole spike, CD4 TCRs peaked at regions 160-218 and 743-854.

Repertoires were generated with immunoSEQ multiplex PCR, while TCRdb's copy carries only in-frame clones and drops some. The data show around 120,000 clones, 87% seen once. The CDR3 totals 18 residues. Details on this clone: What it binds is not known.

V and J are TRBV21-1 and TRBJ2-1; the table gives TRBD1 as D, unverified against the DNA. TRBV21-1 is a documented pseudogene. Sequencing was performed on peripheral blood, taken 28 days after the second AZD1222 dose. This clonotype originated in an adult who received the AZD1222 COVID-19 vaccine. The CDR3 spells CASSKAKRQASDYNEQFF. DNA of the CDR3: TGTGCCAGCAGCAAAGCGAAGAGACAGGCGAGCGACTACAATGAGCAGTTCTTC.